The entry that follows covers one T cell receptor (beta chain) sequence. The data were taken from a study of Ad26.COV2.S vaccination and SARS-CoV-2 variants. Assay: immunoSEQ multiplex PCR; the TCRdb copy retains only in-frame clones and omits some. The data show more than 150,000 clones, around 90% seen once. The germline gives CDR1 MNHEY, CDR2 SVGAGI. Trimming took off 2 bases at V and 4 bases at J, with 11 bases between the two ends. The CDR3 sequence is 14 residues long. The chain couples TRBV6-5 to TRBJ2-5, with D unclear. This sequence was found in a human donor who had recovered from COVID-19. The sequenced sample was peripheral blood, obtained after recovery from COVID-19. The chain's CDR3 is CASSYRTRGETQYF. CDR3 DNA sequence: TGTGCCAGCAGTTACCGGACCCGAGGAGAGACCCAGTACTTC.